These 18 T cell receptor beta chains were sequenced from one sample in a study of T-cell reconstitution after alpha-beta-depleted transplantation in children. TCRbeta library construction was performed incorporating unique molecular identifiers. TCRdb analysed the PCR reads with MiXCR anew, one entry per CDR3 protein. Seen here are a few hundred thousand distinct CDR3 sequences, 25% to 30% observed once, and the top ten hold about a third. Sequences were derived from PBMCs, sampled before TCRalphabeta/CD19-depleted stem cell transplant. The receptors come from a boy under three years old with Wiskott-Aldrich syndrome, due to receive a stem cell transplant.

The chain couples TRBV18 to TRBJ2-3; 9 bases match TRBD1. Trimming removed 11 bases from V and 4 bases from J; junction bases left unmatched: 7. The CDR3 is made up of 13 amino acids. Per the germline V gene, CDR1 is KGHSH and CDR2 is LQKENI. The DNA for the CDR3 is TGTGCCGCAAGTGGGACAGGGCCAGATACGCAGTATTTT. Protein: CAASGTGPDTQYF.

The chain links TRBV6-1 to TRBJ2-1; 10 positions match TRBD2. CDR1 is MNHNS and CDR2 is SASEGT in the germline V gene. Losses at the gene ends were 6 bases for V and 3 bases for J; bases not matched to a gene: 8. The CDR3 consists of 16 residues. In DNA form, the CDR3 reads TGTGCCAGCAGGTCCCGAATAGCGGGAGGCTACAATGAGCAGTTCTTC. Translation: CASRSRIAGGYNEQFF.

This clonotype has only a few counts. The chain employs TRBV5-1 and TRBJ1-5; D remains ambiguous. The V end was cut by 4 bases, the J end by 5 bases, with 10 bases between. Germline V gene sequence: CDR1 SGHRS, CDR2 YFSETQ. The CDR3 is made up of 13 amino acids. The CDR3 nucleotides are TGCGCCAGCAGCCCCAGCCCAGATCAGCCCCAGCATTTT. It encodes CASSPSPDQPQHF.

The chain is built from TRBV9 and TRBJ1-6; 10 nucleotides line up with TRBD1. With 0 bases clipped from V and 10 bases from J, the junction kept 4 bases outside the gene matches. Germline values: CDR1 SGDLS, CDR2 YYNGEE. CDR3 size: 15 residues. The CDR3 loop reads CASSVVGTGVSPLHF. CDR3 nucleotide sequence: TGTGCCAGCAGCGTAGTCGGGACAGGGGTATCACCCCTCCACTTT.

The V gene is TRBV24-1, the J gene TRBJ2-5; D is possibly TRBD2 (6 bases). CDR1 and CDR2 from the germline V gene are KGHDR and SFDVKD. Trimming removed 3 bases from V and 2 bases from J, with 15 bases in between. The CDR3 totals 16 residues. In DNA form, the CDR3 reads TGTGCCACCAGTGATCCTCGAGGTAGCGGTCAAGAGACCCAGTACTTC. Translating gives CATSDPRGSGQETQYF.

This clonotype appeared a few times. The genes are TRBV20-1 and TRBJ2-1, with 10 bases that match TRBD2. The CDR3 sequence is 16 residues long. In germline, CDR1 is DFQATT, CDR2 SNEGSKA (reference sequence). V gave up 3 bases and J gave up 6 bases; unmatched junction bases: 11. The CDR3 DNA is TGCAGTGCTAGCCCCTTCCTAGCGGGAGTGGGCAATGAGCAGTTCTTC. This sequence encodes CSASPFLAGVGNEQFF.

This clonotype was counted only a few times. The chain has TRBV20-1 and TRBJ2-5; TRBD1 agrees at 7 bases. The ends lost 6 bases at V and 3 bases at J; junction bases unmatched: 4. CDR3 size: 12 residues. The V gene's germline CDR1 is DFQATT and CDR2 SNEGSKA (reference sequence). The CDR3 nucleotides are TGCAGTGCGACGGGACAGAAAGAGACCCAGTACTTC. Translation: CSATGQKETQYF.

The rearrangement joins TRBV5-1 to TRBJ2-5, with TRBD1 matching over 8 bases. From germline, CDR1 is SGHRS and CDR2 YFSETQ. Trimming took 1 base from V and 5 from J; bases not matched to a gene: 7. The CDR3 is 15 amino acids. The CDR3 here is CASSLTGGKGETQYF. The CDR3 DNA reads TGCGCCAGCAGCTTGACAGGGGGAAAAGGGGAGACCCAGTACTTC.

The chain is built from TRBV6-5 and TRBJ2-7, with TRBD1 matching 7 bases. Germline CDR1 reads MNHEY; CDR2 reads SVGAGI. This CDR3 region has 13 residues. V trimming: 6 bases; J trimming: 5 bases; junction bases outside the gene matches: 7. The CDR3, as DNA: TGTGCCAGCAGCAGAGACAGGGAAAACGAGCAGTACTTC. It translates to CASSRDRENEQYF.

The gene calls are TRBV6-1 and TRBJ1-5; D ambiguous. CDR1 and CDR2 (germline): MNHNS, SASEGT. Trimming cost V 0 bases and J 4 bases, with 4 bases left between them. The CDR3 has 13 amino acids. The CDR3 spells CASSEAPNQPQHF. CDR3 in DNA: TGTGCCAGCAGTGAAGCCCCAAATCAGCCCCAGCATTTT.

This clonotype was detected only a few times. V gene TRBV5-1 combines with J gene TRBJ2-3; 7 nucleotides align to TRBD1. Germline CDR1 reads SGHRS; CDR2 reads YFSETQ. The CDR3 length is 16 residues. Losses at the gene ends were 5 bases for V and 2 bases for J; bases not matched to a gene: 11. This CDR3 is CASRSYFGTATDTQYF. For the CDR3, the DNA is TGCGCCAGCAGATCCTACTTCGGGACAGCCACAGATACGCAGTATTTT.

The chain employs TRBV20-1 and TRBJ2-7; 7 nucleotides match TRBD1. There are 11 residues in the CDR3. Germline-derived CDR1 and CDR2 are DFQATT and SNEGSKA (reference sequence). J lost 5 bases, V lost 4 bases, and 2 bases had no gene match. The CDR3 sequence: CSAMTGNEQYF. CDR3 nucleotide sequence: TGCAGTGCTATGACAGGGAACGAGCAGTACTTC.

This chain uses TRBV7-2 with TRBJ2-7; the D is unclear. With 0 bases removed from V and 9 bases from J, the gap between germline ends came to 12 bases. Per the germline V gene, CDR1 is SGHTA and CDR2 is FQGNSA. The CDR3 is 13 amino acids. The CDR3 DNA reads TGTGCCAGCAGCTTAGCACGGTCTTTGGTGCAGTACTTC. It translates to CASSLARSLVQYF.

This chain uses TRBV7-2 with TRBJ1-5; TRBD1 matches at 10 bases. The CDR3 is made up of 16 amino acids. Germline CDR1 is SGHTA and CDR2 is FQGNSA. V lost 5 bases and J lost 2; bases outside the gene matches: 6. In nucleotides, the CDR3 is TGTGCCAGCAGCATTACCGGGACAGGGGGCAATCAGCCCCAGCATTTT. It yields the protein CASSITGTGGNQPQHF.

This clonotype has more than one count but fewer than ten. This rearrangement joins TRBV5-1 to TRBJ2-1; 8 bases fit TRBD2. J lost 0 bases, V lost 7 bases, and 6 bases had no gene match. This CDR3 comprises 15 residues. CDR1 is SGHRS and CDR2 is YFSETQ in the germline V gene. The CDR3 region is CASSTGGSSYNEQFF. CDR3 bases: TGCGCCAGCTCGACGGGGGGGAGCTCCTACAATGAGCAGTTCTTC.

In its sample, this clonotype was seen a few times. This rearrangement joins TRBV20-1 to TRBJ2-7, with 7 positions matching TRBD2. The CDR3 has 14 residues. Germline V CDR1 and CDR2: DFQATT, SNEGSKA (reference sequence). The V segment lost 4 bases and the J segment 0 bases; nucleotides outside the gene matches: 6. The DNA of the CDR3 is TGCAGTGCTATGTTTGGCGGGAGCTCCTACGAGCAGTACTTC. Its protein is CSAMFGGSSYEQYF.

V is TRBV12-3 or TRBV12-4 and J is TRBJ2-7; 10 bases agree with TRBD1. With 7 bases clipped from V and 5 bases from J, the junction kept 11 bases outside the gene matches. The CDR3 sequence is 15 residues long. The CDR3 nucleotides are TGTGCCAGCACTCGGGCCGGGACAGGGGACAACGAGCAGTACTTC. Its translation is CASTRAGTGDNEQYF.

The chain links TRBV12-3 or TRBV12-4 to TRBJ1-2; perhaps TRBD1 as D (6 bases). V was trimmed by 7 bases and J by 2 bases, leaving 11 bases between them. This CDR3 comprises 13 residues. CDR3: CASTNGQNYGYTF. CDR3 DNA sequence: TGTGCCAGCACCAACGGACAGAACTATGGCTACACCTTC.